These T cell receptor beta chains were read from a single sample in a study of T cells in Graves' hyperthyroidism and ophthalmopathy. TCRdb recomputed calls from the multiplex PCR reads with MiXCR, one row per CDR3 protein. Counted here are about half a million distinct CDR3 sequences, about 20% occurring once; the ten biggest clones make up about 45%. Sequencing used blood. The receptors derive from a man in his forties with Graves' ophthalmopathy. CDR3s include the opening cysteine and the closing phenylalanine or tryptophan. D genes are given only for firm matches. Some rows have no size entry. The others give once, few or many, or a class for an expanded clone.

j_gene: TRBJ2-2; d_gene: .; v_gene: TRBV6-1; abundance: few; CDR3aa: CASSAMRSGELFF; CDR3nt: TGTGCCAGCAGCGCCATGAGATCTGGGGAGCTGTTTTTT
j_gene: TRBJ2-5; d_gene: TRBD2; v_gene: TRBV5-1; abundance: .; CDR3aa: CASSGRAKETQYF; CDR3nt: TGCGCCAGTTCTGGGAGGGCAAAAGAGACCCAGTACTTC
j_gene: TRBJ1-1; d_gene: .; v_gene: TRBV7-6; abundance: .; CDR3aa: CASSLGTGDLNTEAFF; CDR3nt: TGTGCCAGCAGCCTCGGGACGGGGGACCTAAACACTGAAGCTTTCTTT
j_gene: TRBJ1-1; d_gene: TRBD1; v_gene: TRBV19; abundance: .; CDR3aa: CASSKLPGQGASTEAFF; CDR3nt: TGTGCCAGTAGTAAATTGCCGGGACAGGGGGCAAGCACTGAAGCTTTCTTT
j_gene: TRBJ2-7; d_gene: TRBD2; v_gene: TRBV20-1; abundance: .; CDR3aa: CSARDSRLAGGPAHEQYF; CDR3nt: TGCAGTGCTAGAGATTCAAGACTAGCGGGGGGGCCCGCCCACGAGCAGTACTTC
j_gene: TRBJ2-1; d_gene: TRBD2; v_gene: TRBV30; abundance: .; CDR3aa: CAWRGPSGVYNEQFF; CDR3nt: TGTGCCTGGAGGGGGCCTAGCGGGGTATACAATGAGCAGTTCTTC
j_gene: TRBJ1-1; d_gene: .; v_gene: TRBV20-1; abundance: few; CDR3aa: CSASHGRAEAFF; CDR3nt: TGCAGTGCTAGTCACGGACGTGCTGAAGCTTTCTTT
j_gene: TRBJ2-2; d_gene: TRBD1; v_gene: TRBV2; abundance: many; CDR3aa: CASSELTGMAPGGELFF; CDR3nt: TGTGCCAGCAGTGAGTTGACAGGGATGGCGCCCGGCGGGGAGCTGTTTTTT
j_gene: TRBJ1-2; d_gene: .; v_gene: TRBV7-3; abundance: .; CDR3aa: CASSFIGHGYTF; CDR3nt: TGTGCCAGCAGCTTCATCGGGCATGGCTACACCTTC
j_gene: TRBJ2-2; d_gene: .; v_gene: TRBV6-4; abundance: .; CDR3aa: CASSRGITGELFF; CDR3nt: TGTGCCAGCAGTAGAGGGATCACCGGGGAGCTGTTTTTT
j_gene: TRBJ2-2; d_gene: TRBD2; v_gene: TRBV14; abundance: .; CDR3aa: CASSYGAGTSGGAANTGELFF; CDR3nt: TGTGCCAGCAGCTACGGGGCCGGGACTAGCGGGGGGGCCGCTAACACCGGGGAGCTGTTTTTT
j_gene: TRBJ1-5; d_gene: .; v_gene: TRBV2; abundance: .; CDR3aa: CASKRRIDSNQPQHF; CDR3nt: TGTGCCAGCAAGAGGCGGATCGATAGCAATCAGCCCCAGCATTTT
j_gene: TRBJ2-7; d_gene: TRBD1; v_gene: TRBV19; abundance: few; CDR3aa: CASSIKAAGTGWTYEQYF; CDR3nt: TGTGCCAGTAGTATCAAGGCTGCCGGGACAGGGTGGACCTACGAGCAGTACTTC
j_gene: TRBJ2-7; d_gene: TRBD2; v_gene: TRBV9; abundance: .; CDR3aa: CASSTRTSGPYEQYF; CDR3nt: TGTGCCAGCAGCACCCGGACTAGCGGTCCCTACGAGCAGTACTTC
j_gene: TRBJ2-1; d_gene: .; v_gene: TRBV6-9; abundance: .; CDR3aa: CASSFASGSPFF; CDR3nt: .
j_gene: TRBJ2-3; d_gene: .; v_gene: TRBV9; abundance: .; CDR3aa: CASSVGGYRSTDTQYF; CDR3nt: TGTGCCAGCAGCGTAGGTGGCTATCGGTCCACAGATACGCAGTATTTT
j_gene: TRBJ2-7; d_gene: TRBD2; v_gene: TRBV28; abundance: many; CDR3aa: CASSSAGHEQYF; CDR3nt: TGTGCCAGCAGCTCAGCGGGGCACGAGCAGTACTTC
j_gene: TRBJ2-7; d_gene: TRBD1; v_gene: TRBV6-1; abundance: few; CDR3aa: CASSSPINRGPSESYEQYF; CDR3nt: TGTGCCAGCAGTTCCCCCATCAACAGGGGTCCGAGCGAGTCCTACGAGCAGTACTTC
j_gene: TRBJ2-1; d_gene: TRBD2; v_gene: TRBV7-3; abundance: .; CDR3aa: CASSSGAGPPLEQFF; CDR3nt: TGTGCCAGCAGCTCTGGAGCGGGGCCCCCACTGGAGCAGTTCTTC
j_gene: TRBJ1-1; d_gene: TRBD1; v_gene: TRBV6-1; abundance: .; CDR3aa: CASRRTGRWTEAFF; CDR3nt: TGTGCCAGCAGGAGGACAGGGAGGTGGACTGAAGCTTTCTTT
j_gene: TRBJ2-2; d_gene: .; v_gene: TRBV12-3/TRBV12-4; abundance: .; CDR3aa: CASSLRDLYTGELFF; CDR3nt: TGTGCCAGCAGTTTAAGGGACCTATACACCGGGGAGCTGTTTTTT
j_gene: TRBJ2-1; d_gene: .; v_gene: TRBV6-1; abundance: few; CDR3aa: CASNEGKGLTYNEQFF; CDR3nt: TGTGCCAGCAACGAGGGGAAGGGGCTCACATACAATGAGCAGTTCTTC
j_gene: TRBJ2-7; d_gene: .; v_gene: TRBV4-2; abundance: many; CDR3aa: CASSPGESLPREQYF; CDR3nt: TGTGCCAGCAGCCCTGGAGAGTCCCTTCCTCGTGAGCAGTACTTC
j_gene: TRBJ1-3; d_gene: .; v_gene: TRBV7-9; abundance: few; CDR3aa: CASRSPSGNTIYF; CDR3nt: TGTGCCAGCCGCTCGCCCTCTGGAAACACCATATATTTT
j_gene: TRBJ2-7; d_gene: .; v_gene: TRBV7-2; abundance: once; CDR3aa: CASSDMVGGTYEQYF; CDR3nt: TGTGCCAGCAGTGATATGGTTGGGGGCACCTACGAGCAGTACTTC
j_gene: TRBJ2-1; d_gene: TRBD2; v_gene: TRBV6-1; abundance: few; CDR3aa: CAAGGSYNEQFF; CDR3nt: TGTGCAGCGGGGGGCTCCTACAATGAGCAGTTCTTC
j_gene: TRBJ2-5; d_gene: .; v_gene: TRBV12-5; abundance: few; CDR3aa: CASGSSVVETQYF; CDR3nt: TGTGCTAGTGGTTCGTCGGTCGTGGAGACCCAGTACTTC
j_gene: TRBJ2-6; d_gene: .; v_gene: TRBV9; abundance: once; CDR3aa: CASSPRTGANVLTF; CDR3nt: TGTGCCAGCAGCCCCCGTACTGGGGCCAACGTCCTGACTTTC
j_gene: TRBJ2-7; d_gene: .; v_gene: TRBV18; abundance: .; CDR3aa: CASSPHNLGRGMYEQYF; CDR3nt: TGTGCCAGCTCACCCCACAACCTAGGCAGGGGAATGTACGAGCAGTACTTC
j_gene: TRBJ2-5; d_gene: .; v_gene: TRBV11-2; abundance: many; CDR3aa: CASSLEWGLHQETQYF; CDR3nt: TGTGCCAGCAGCTTAGAGTGGGGACTCCACCAAGAGACCCAGTACTTC
j_gene: TRBJ2-1; d_gene: TRBD2; v_gene: TRBV5-8; abundance: .; CDR3aa: CASSGPGTSGRGHEQFF; CDR3nt: TGTGCCAGCAGCGGCCCCGGGACTAGCGGGAGAGGGCATGAGCAGTTCTTC
j_gene: TRBJ2-7; d_gene: .; v_gene: TRBV7-9; abundance: .; CDR3aa: CASSIERPPYEQYF; CDR3nt: TGTGCCAGCAGCATAGAGCGGCCTCCCTACGAGCAGTACTTC
j_gene: TRBJ2-3; d_gene: .; v_gene: TRBV9; abundance: .; CDR3aa: CASSVGLQGARRADTQYF; CDR3nt: TGTGCCAGCAGCGTAGGGTTACAGGGAGCGAGGCGGGCAGATACGCAGTATTTT
j_gene: TRBJ2-7; d_gene: .; v_gene: TRBV27; abundance: .; CDR3aa: CASSLTAGGYEQYF; CDR3nt: TGTGCCAGCAGTTTAACAGCGGGCGGCTACGAGCAGTACTTC
j_gene: TRBJ1-1; d_gene: TRBD1; v_gene: TRBV19; abundance: .; CDR3aa: CASSIKTGVTEAFF; CDR3nt: TGTGCCAGTAGTATTAAAACAGGGGTCACTGAAGCTTTCTTT
j_gene: TRBJ1-5; d_gene: .; v_gene: TRBV11-3; abundance: many; CDR3aa: CASSMGGNQPQHF; CDR3nt: TGTGCCAGCAGCATGGGAGGGAATCAGCCCCAGCATTTT
j_gene: TRBJ1-3; d_gene: TRBD1; v_gene: TRBV6-2/TRBV6-3; abundance: few; CDR3aa: CASSDGTGGAPGNTIYF; CDR3nt: TGTGCCAGCAGTGATGGGACAGGGGGCGCCCCTGGAAACACCATATATTTT
j_gene: TRBJ2-3; d_gene: TRBD1; v_gene: TRBV28; abundance: few; CDR3aa: CASSPGTGEGTQYF; CDR3nt: TGTGCCAGCAGCCCCGGGACAGGGGAAGGGACGCAGTATTTT
j_gene: TRBJ2-4; d_gene: .; v_gene: TRBV6-2/TRBV6-3; abundance: .; CDR3aa: CASSYSTAAKNIQYF; CDR3nt: TGTGCCAGCAGTTACTCGACAGCTGCCAAAAACATTCAGTACTTC
j_gene: TRBJ2-3; d_gene: .; v_gene: TRBV19; abundance: few; CDR3aa: CASSIGAVGPDTQYF; CDR3nt: TGTGCCAGTAGTATAGGGGCAGTGGGGCCAGATACGCAGTATTTT
j_gene: TRBJ2-1; d_gene: TRBD2; v_gene: TRBV7-9; abundance: many; CDR3aa: CASSLGGGQYNEQFF; CDR3nt: TGTGCCAGCAGCTTAGGCGGGGGGCAGTACAATGAGCAGTTCTTC
j_gene: TRBJ1-1; d_gene: .; v_gene: TRBV11-2; abundance: many; CDR3aa: CASSPNSGHTEAFF; CDR3nt: TGTGCCAGCAGCCCTAACAGCGGGCACACTGAAGCTTTCTTT
j_gene: TRBJ1-1; d_gene: .; v_gene: TRBV20-1; abundance: .; CDR3aa: CSATTPSETEAFF; CDR3nt: TGCAGTGCCACGACACCTTCCGAGACTGAAGCTTTCTTT
j_gene: TRBJ1-1; d_gene: .; v_gene: TRBV2; abundance: many; CDR3aa: CASSEGTWNTEAFF; CDR3nt: TGTGCCAGCAGTGAGGGGACATGGAACACTGAAGCTTTCTTT
j_gene: TRBJ2-7; d_gene: .; v_gene: TRBV7-2; abundance: .; CDR3aa: CASSPTQGGYEQYF; CDR3nt: TGTGCCAGCAGCCCAACCCAGGGTGGCTACGAGCAGTACTTC
j_gene: TRBJ2-5; d_gene: .; v_gene: TRBV12-3/TRBV12-4; abundance: many; CDR3aa: CASSLARRQETQYF; CDR3nt: TGTGCCAGCAGTTTAGCGAGGCGGCAAGAGACCCAGTACTTC
j_gene: TRBJ2-7; d_gene: .; v_gene: TRBV6-2/TRBV6-3; abundance: few; CDR3aa: CASSYVASGEQYF; CDR3nt: TGTGCCAGCAGTTACGTGGCTAGTGGAGAGCAGTACTTC
j_gene: TRBJ1-2; d_gene: .; v_gene: TRBV6-1; abundance: .; CDR3aa: CASSPSQLGYTF; CDR3nt: TGTGCCAGCAGCCCCTCGCAGTTGGGCTACACCTTC
j_gene: TRBJ2-2; d_gene: .; v_gene: TRBV27; abundance: many; CDR3aa: CASSFSGELFF; CDR3nt: TGTGCCAGCAGCTTTTCCGGGGAGCTGTTTTTT
j_gene: TRBJ2-1; d_gene: .; v_gene: TRBV6-5; abundance: .; CDR3aa: CASSYGIDGSHNEQFF; CDR3nt: TGTGCCAGCAGTTACGGGATAGACGGATCTCACAATGAGCAGTTCTTC
j_gene: TRBJ1-1; d_gene: .; v_gene: TRBV29-1; abundance: few; CDR3aa: CSALHTEAFF; CDR3nt: TGCAGCGCCCTGCACACTGAAGCTTTCTTT
j_gene: TRBJ2-4; d_gene: .; v_gene: TRBV3-1; abundance: few; CDR3aa: CASSQGGDKNIQYF; CDR3nt: TGTGCCAGCAGCCAAGGCGGGGATAAAAACATTCAGTACTTC
j_gene: TRBJ1-2; d_gene: .; v_gene: TRBV7-2; abundance: .; CDR3aa: CASSLVSRRTDYGYTF; CDR3nt: TGTGCCAGCAGCTTAGTGAGTCGGAGGACCGACTATGGCTACACCTTC
j_gene: TRBJ2-5; d_gene: .; v_gene: TRBV5-1; abundance: .; CDR3aa: CASSLLGAWTQETQYF; CDR3nt: TGCGCCAGCAGCTTGTTGGGGGCTTGGACACAAGAGACCCAGTACTTC